This T cell receptor (beta chain) was recovered during a study of T cell repertoires in cytomegalovirus infection. About the study: Through public TCR beta signatures, both CMV infection and matching HLA type were indicated. Regarding the study as a whole: Carriers of CMV and the relevant HLA type were discriminated by public TCR beta frequency.

This clonotype was seen many times. Its cognate antigen is unknown. The CDR3 consists of 15 residues. The germline V and J ends were trimmed by 5 bases and 4 bases, with 15 bases remaining between them. MiXCR was run by TCRdb on the reads, yielding one entry per CDR3 protein. The sample records about 490,000 distinct CDR3 sequences, roughly 10% being singletons. The rearrangement links TRBV12-3 or TRBV12-4 to TRBJ1-5; D gene ambiguous. Sequencing was performed on PBMCs. This clonotype was sampled from a human donor in good health (CMV status not recorded). Some clones in this sample may be carry-over from other donors' samples. CDR3 in DNA: TGTGCCAGCAGTCCGGATGCCCTTGGGAATCAGCCCCAGCATTTT. It encodes CASSPDALGNQPQHF.